This TCR beta chain appears in the sequencing data of a study of post-analysis software for immune sequencing data. Study conclusions and caveats: Patients used five TRBV segments, including TRBV5-6, TRBV5-1 and TRBV20-1, more often than controls.

Details on this clonotype: No antigen is known for it.

Carried by the TCR beta cDNA libraries were unique molecular identifiers. A single record per CDR3 protein comes from TCRdb applying MiXCR to the PCR reads. The profile shows hundreds of thousands of distinct CDR3 sequences, roughly 27% of them singletons. With 0 bases removed from V and 6 bases from J, the gap between germline ends came to 12 bases. Germline V gives CDR1 ENHRY, CDR2 SYGVKD. The length of the CDR3 is 15 residues. The genes are TRBV10-3 and TRBJ2-1; D gene unclear. The receptor comes from a girl aged 5 to 17 with multiple sclerosis. Sequences were obtained from blood. CDR3 coding DNA: TGTGCCATCAGTGAGTCGTTTGGGTGGGGCAATGAGCAGTTCTTC. Residues: CAISESFGWGNEQFF.